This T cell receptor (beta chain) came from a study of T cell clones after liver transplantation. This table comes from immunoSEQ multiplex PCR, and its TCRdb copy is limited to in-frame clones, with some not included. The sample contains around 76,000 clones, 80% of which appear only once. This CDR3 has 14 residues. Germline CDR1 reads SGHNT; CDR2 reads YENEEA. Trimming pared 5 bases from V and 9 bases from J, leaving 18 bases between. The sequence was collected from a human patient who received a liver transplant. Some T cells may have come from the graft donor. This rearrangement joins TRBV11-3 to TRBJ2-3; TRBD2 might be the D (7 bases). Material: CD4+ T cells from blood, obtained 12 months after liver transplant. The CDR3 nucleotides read TGTGCCAGCAGCCCGGGGGGCCAGCGGGGAACGCAGTATTTT. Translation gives CASSPGGQRGTQYF.